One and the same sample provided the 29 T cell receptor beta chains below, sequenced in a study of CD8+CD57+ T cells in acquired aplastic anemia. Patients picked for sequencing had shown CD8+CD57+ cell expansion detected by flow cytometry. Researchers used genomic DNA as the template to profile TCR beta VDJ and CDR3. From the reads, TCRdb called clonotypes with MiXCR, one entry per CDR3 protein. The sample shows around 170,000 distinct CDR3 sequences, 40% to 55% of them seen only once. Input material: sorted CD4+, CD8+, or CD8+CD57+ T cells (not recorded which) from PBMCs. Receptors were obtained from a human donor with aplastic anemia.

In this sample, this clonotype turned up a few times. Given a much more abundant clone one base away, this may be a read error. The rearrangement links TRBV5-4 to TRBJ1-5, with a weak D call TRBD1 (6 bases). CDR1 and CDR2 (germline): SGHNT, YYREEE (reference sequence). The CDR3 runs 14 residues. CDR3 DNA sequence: TGTGCCAGAAGCTTGGCTGGGGGCGGGCAGCCCCAGCATTTT. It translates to CARSLAGGGQPQHF.

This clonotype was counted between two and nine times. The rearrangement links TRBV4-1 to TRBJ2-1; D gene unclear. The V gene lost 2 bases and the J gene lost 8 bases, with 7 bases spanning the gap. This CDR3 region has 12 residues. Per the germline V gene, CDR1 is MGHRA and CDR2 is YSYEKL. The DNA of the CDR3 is TGCGCCAGCAGCCAAAGATGGTATGAGCAGTTCTTC. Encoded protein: CASSQRWYEQFF.

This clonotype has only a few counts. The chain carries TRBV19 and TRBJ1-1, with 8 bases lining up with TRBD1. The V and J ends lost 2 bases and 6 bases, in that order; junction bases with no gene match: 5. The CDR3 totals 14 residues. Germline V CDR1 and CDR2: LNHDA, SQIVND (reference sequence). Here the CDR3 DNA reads TGTGCCAGTAGTATACGACAGGGGAGCTCTGAAGCTTTCTTT. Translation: CASSIRQGSSEAFF.

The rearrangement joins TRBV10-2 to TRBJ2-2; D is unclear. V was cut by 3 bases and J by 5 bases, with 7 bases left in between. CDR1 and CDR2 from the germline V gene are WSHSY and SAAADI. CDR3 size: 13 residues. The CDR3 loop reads CASSDYETGELFF. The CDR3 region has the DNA TGCGCCAGCAGTGATTACGAGACCGGGGAGCTGTTTTTT.

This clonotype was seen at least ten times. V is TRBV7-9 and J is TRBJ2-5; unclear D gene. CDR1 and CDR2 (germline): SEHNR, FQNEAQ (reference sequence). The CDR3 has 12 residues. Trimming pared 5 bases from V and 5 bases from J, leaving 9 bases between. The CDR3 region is CASSRTGETQYF. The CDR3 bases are TGTGCCAGCAGCCGGACGGGCGAGACCCAGTACTTC.

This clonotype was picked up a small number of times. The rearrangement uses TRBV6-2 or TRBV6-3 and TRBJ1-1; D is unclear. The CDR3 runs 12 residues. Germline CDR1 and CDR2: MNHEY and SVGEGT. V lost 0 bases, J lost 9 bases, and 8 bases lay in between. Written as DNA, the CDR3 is TGTGCCAGCAGTTACTCGCCGGGCAAAGCTTTCTTT. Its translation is CASSYSPGKAFF.

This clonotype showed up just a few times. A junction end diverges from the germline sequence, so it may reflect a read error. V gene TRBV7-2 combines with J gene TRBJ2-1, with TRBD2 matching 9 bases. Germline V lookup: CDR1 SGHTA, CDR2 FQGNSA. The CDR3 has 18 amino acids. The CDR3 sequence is CASNLSRYQRGEYNEQFF. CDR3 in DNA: TGTGCCAGCAACTTATCGCGCTACCAGCGGGGGGAATACAATGAGCAGTTCTTC.

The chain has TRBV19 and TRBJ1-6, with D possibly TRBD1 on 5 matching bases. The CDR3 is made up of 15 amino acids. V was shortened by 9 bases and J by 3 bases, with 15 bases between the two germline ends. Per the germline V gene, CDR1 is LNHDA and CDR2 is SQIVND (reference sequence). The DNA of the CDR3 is TGTGCCAGCCAAACCGGGACGTTCTATAATTCACCCCTCCACTTT. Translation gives CASQTGTFYNSPLHF.

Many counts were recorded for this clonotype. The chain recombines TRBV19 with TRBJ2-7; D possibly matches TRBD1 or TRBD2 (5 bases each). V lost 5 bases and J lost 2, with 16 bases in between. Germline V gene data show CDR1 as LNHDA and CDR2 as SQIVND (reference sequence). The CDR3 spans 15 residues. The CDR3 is CASSARDGKTYEQYF. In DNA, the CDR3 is TGTGCCAGTAGTGCCCGGGACGGCAAAACCTACGAGCAGTACTTC.

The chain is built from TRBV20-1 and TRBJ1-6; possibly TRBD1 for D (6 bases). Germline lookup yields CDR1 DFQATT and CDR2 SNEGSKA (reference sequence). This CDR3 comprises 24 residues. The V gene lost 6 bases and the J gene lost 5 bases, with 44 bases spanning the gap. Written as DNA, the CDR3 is TGCAGTGCCGGAGGGACTAGCGGGAGGGGGGCAGGCCACATTGGAGGTATCCATAATTCACCCCTCCACTTT. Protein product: CSAGGTSGRGAGHIGGIHNSPLHF.

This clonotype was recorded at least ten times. As DNA, the CDR3 is TGTGCCAGCAGGAGGGACGGTAGCTCCTACAATGAGCAGTTCTTC. Translated, it gives CASRRDGSSYNEQFF. The J gene is TRBJ2-1, the V gene TRBV7-2; D could derive from TRBD1 or TRBD2 (5 bases each). CDR1 and CDR2 (germline): SGHTA, FQGNSA. Trimming cost V 6 bases and J 0 bases, with 12 bases left between them. The CDR3 covers 15 residues.

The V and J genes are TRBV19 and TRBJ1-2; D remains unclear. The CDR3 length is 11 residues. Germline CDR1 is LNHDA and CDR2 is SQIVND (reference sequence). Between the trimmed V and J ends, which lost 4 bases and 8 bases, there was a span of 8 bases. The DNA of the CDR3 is TGTGCCAGTAGTACTCCGGGAGGCTACACCTTC. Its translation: CASSTPGGYTF.

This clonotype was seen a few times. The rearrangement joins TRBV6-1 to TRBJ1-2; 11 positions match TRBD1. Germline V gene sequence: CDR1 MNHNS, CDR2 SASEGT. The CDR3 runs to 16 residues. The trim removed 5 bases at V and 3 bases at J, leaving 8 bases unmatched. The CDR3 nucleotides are TGTGCCAGCAGTCAATCCGGGACAGGGGGAGACTATGGCTACACCTTC. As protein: CASSQSGTGGDYGYTF.

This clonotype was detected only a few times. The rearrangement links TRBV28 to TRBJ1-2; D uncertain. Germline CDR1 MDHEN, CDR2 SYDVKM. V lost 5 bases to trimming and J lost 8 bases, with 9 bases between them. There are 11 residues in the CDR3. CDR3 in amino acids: CASSDRRGYTF. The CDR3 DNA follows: TGTGCCAGCAGTGACCGCCGGGGCTACACCTTC.

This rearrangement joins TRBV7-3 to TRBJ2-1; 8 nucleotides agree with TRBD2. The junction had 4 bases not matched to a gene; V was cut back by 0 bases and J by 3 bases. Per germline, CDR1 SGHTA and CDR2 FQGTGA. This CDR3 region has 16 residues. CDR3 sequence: CASSLTKRGYYNEQFF. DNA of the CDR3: TGTGCCAGCAGCTTAACGAAGCGGGGGTACTACAATGAGCAGTTCTTC.

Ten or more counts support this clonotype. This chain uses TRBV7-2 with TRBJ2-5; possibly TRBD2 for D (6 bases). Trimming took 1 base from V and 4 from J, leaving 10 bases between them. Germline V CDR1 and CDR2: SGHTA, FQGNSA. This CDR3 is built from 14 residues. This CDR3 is CASSLVGSGETQYF. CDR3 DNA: TGTGCCAGCAGCTTAGTCGGTAGCGGAGAGACCCAGTACTTC.

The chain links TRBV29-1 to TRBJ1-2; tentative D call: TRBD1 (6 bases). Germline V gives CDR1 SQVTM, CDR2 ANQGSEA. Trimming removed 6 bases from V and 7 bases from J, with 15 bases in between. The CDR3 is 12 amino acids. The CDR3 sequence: CSVPRGGSGYTF. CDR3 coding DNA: TGCAGCGTGCCGCGGGGGGGCAGTGGCTACACCTTC.

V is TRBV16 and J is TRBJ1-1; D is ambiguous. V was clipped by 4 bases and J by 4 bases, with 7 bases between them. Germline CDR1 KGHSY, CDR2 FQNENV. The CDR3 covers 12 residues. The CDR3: CASSLVLTEAFF. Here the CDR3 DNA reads TGTGCCAGCAGCCTTGTGCTCACTGAAGCTTTCTTT.

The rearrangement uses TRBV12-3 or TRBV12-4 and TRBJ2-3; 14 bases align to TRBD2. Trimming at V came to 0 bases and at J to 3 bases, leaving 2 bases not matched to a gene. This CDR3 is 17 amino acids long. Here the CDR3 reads CASSLAGTSGGTDTQYF. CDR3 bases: TGTGCCAGCAGTTTAGCCGGGACTAGCGGGGGTACAGATACGCAGTATTTT.

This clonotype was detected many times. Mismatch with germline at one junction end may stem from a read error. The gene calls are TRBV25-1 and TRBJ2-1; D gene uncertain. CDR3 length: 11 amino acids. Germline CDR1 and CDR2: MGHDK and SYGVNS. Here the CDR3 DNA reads TGTGCCAGCAGTGAATTTGATGAGCAGCTCTTC. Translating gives CASSEFDEQLF.

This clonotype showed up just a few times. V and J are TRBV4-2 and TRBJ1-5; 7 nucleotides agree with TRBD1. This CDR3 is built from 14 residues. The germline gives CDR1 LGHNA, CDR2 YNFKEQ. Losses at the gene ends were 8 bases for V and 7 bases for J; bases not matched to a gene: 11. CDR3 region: CASSPDRAGQPQHF. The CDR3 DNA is TGTGCCAGCTCACCAGACAGGGCGGGACAGCCCCAGCATTTT.

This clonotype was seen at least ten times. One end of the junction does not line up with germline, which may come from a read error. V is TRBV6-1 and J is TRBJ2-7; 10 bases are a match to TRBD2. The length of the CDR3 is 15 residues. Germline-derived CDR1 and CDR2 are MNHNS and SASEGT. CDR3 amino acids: CASREAGGLSYEQYF. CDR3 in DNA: TGTGCCAGCAGGGAAGCGGGGGGGCTCTCCTACGAGCAGTACTTC.

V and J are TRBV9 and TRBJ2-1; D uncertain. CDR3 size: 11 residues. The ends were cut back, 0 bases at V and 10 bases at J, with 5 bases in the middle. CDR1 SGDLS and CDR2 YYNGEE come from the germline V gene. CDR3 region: CASSVDREQFF. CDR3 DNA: TGTGCCAGCAGCGTAGACAGAGAGCAGTTCTTC.

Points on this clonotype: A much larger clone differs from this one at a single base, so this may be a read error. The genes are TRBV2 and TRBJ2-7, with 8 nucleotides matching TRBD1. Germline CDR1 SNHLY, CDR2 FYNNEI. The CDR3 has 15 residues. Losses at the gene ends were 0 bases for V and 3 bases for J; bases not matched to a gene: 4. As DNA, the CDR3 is TGTGCCAGCAGTGAAGCCGGGACAGGTTACTACGAGCAGTACGTC. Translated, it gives CASSEAGTGYYEQYV.

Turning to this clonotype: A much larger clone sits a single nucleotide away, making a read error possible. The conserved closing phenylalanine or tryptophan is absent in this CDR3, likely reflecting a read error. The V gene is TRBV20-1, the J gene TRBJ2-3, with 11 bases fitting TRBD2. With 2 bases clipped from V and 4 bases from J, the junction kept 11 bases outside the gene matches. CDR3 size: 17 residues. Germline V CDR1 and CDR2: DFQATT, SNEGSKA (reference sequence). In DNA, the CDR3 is TGCAGTGCTAGACCGAGGGGTAGCGGGGGGGCGCCAGATACGCAGTATTCT. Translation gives CSARPRGSGGAPDTQYS.

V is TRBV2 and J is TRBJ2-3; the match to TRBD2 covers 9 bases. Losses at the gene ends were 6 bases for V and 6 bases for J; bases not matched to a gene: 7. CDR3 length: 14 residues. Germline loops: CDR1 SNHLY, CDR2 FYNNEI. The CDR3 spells CASSQALAGDTQYF. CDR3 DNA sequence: TGTGCCAGCAGCCAAGCCCTAGCGGGGGATACGCAGTATTTT.

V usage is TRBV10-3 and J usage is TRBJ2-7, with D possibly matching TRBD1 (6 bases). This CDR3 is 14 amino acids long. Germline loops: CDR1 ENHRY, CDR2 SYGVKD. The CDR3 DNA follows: TGTGCCAGCAGTTCCCTGACAGGTGTCAATGAGCAGTACGTC. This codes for CASSSLTGVNEQYV.

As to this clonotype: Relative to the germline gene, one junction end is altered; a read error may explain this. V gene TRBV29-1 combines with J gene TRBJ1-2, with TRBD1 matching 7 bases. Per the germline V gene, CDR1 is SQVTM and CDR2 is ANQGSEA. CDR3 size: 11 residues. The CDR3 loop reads CSASDRVGCTF. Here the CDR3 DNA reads TGCAGCGCATCCGACAGGGTCGGCTGCACCTTC.

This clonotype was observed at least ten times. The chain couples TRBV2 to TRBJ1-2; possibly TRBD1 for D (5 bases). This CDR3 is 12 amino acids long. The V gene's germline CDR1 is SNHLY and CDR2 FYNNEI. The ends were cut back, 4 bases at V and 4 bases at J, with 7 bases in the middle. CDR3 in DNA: TGTGCCAGCAGTGGGGGGTCCTATGGCTACACCTTC. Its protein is CASSGGSYGYTF.